These 6 T cell receptor beta chains share one sample of origin, sequenced in a study of breast tumors, draining lymph nodes, adjacent tissues. A single record per CDR3 protein comes from TCRdb applying MiXCR to the multiplex PCR reads. The table lists around 130,000 distinct CDR3 sequences, 21% of them singletons. Breast cancer patients provided tissue from their axillary draining lymph nodes. Sequencing used axillary lymph node tissue. All receptors come from a female donor with breast cancer. Some clones in this sample may be carry-over from other donors' samples.

This clonotype was picked up many times. The V gene is TRBV16, the J gene TRBJ2-5, with D possibly matching TRBD1 (5 bases). The V and J ends lost 7 bases and 1 base respectively, with 16 bases between them. This CDR3 contains 15 residues. Germline V gives CDR1 KGHSY, CDR2 FQNENV. Written as DNA, the CDR3 is TGTGCCAGCAACTTCGGGCCTGACAGCCAAGAGACCCAGTACTTC. This codes for CASNFGPDSQETQYF.

A note on this clonotype: A read error may explain this, as a much larger clone is one base away. V is TRBV19 and J is TRBJ1-2, with D maybe TRBD1 (5 bases). In germline, CDR1 is LNHDA, CDR2 SQIVND (reference sequence). CDR3 length: 13 amino acids. The V gene lost 4 bases and the J gene lost 4 bases, with 10 bases spanning the gap. The CDR3 DNA follows: TGTGCCAGTAGTACTTCCGGGACCTATGGCTACACCTTC. Encoded protein: CASSTSGTYGYTF. Based on the CDR3 plus reference TRBV19 and TRBJ1-2, the full variable domain is DGGITQSPKYLFRKEGQNVTLSCEQNLNHDAMYWYRQDPGQGLRLIYYSQIVNDFQKGDIAEGYSVSREKKESFPLTVTSAQKNPTAFYLCASSTSGTYGYTFGSGTRLTVV.

This clonotype was counted many times. The chain employs TRBV19 and TRBJ2-7, with TRBD2 matching over 12 bases. Germline assignment: CDR1 LNHDA and CDR2 SQIVND (reference sequence). With 5 bases clipped from V and 7 bases from J, the junction kept 9 bases outside the gene matches. The length of the CDR3 is 15 residues. The chain's CDR3 is CASSSRLAGVEEQYF. In DNA, the CDR3 is TGTGCCAGTAGTTCGCGACTAGCGGGAGTGGAAGAGCAGTACTTC.

The table lists this clonotype with many counts. V gene TRBV29-1 combines with J gene TRBJ2-5; 11 bases are shared with TRBD1. J gave up 9 bases and V 4 bases, and 10 bases lay outside the gene matches. This CDR3 has 14 amino acids. Germline loops: CDR1 SQVTM, CDR2 ANQGSEA. This CDR3 is CSVGTGTGGMAQYF. In DNA, the CDR3 is TGCAGCGTTGGCACCGGGACAGGGGGTATGGCCCAGTACTTC. The full variable domain, with the rest looked up from reference TRBV29-1 and TRBJ2-5, is SAVISQKPSRDICQRGTSLTIQCQVDSQVTMMFWYRQQPGQSLTLIATANQGSEATYESGFVIDKFPISRPNLTFSTLTVSNMSPEDSSIYLCSVGTGTGGMAQYFGPGTRLLVL.

A word on this clonotype: It may be a read error: a sequence one base away is much more abundant. The CDR3 bases are TGTGCCATCAGCTCCCTGACAGAGTCGGGCTACACCTTC. This translates into CAISSLTESGYTF. The rearrangement links TRBV10-3 to TRBJ1-2; possible D gene TRBD1, 5 bases. The V and J ends lost 6 bases and 8 bases respectively, with 16 bases between them. The germline CDR1 and CDR2 sequences are ENHRY and SYGVKD. The CDR3 is 13 amino acids.

In its sample, this clonotype was seen a few times. The CDR3 region is CASPNFGQGRNFYGYTF. The CDR3 DNA follows: TGTGCCAGTCCCAATTTCGGACAGGGGAGAAACTTCTATGGCTACACCTTC. The V call is TRBV30, the J call TRBJ1-2; 9 bases match TRBD1. Germline V lookup: CDR1 GTSNPN, CDR2 SVGIG (reference sequence). V shed 8 bases, J shed 4 bases, and the junction held 20 bases outside the gene matches. This CDR3 spans 17 amino acids.